The T cell receptor (beta chain) described here comes from a study of shared clonotypes between healthy human individuals (TCRdb year 2020). Context from the whole study: The cohort included a few men and a couple of women between 18 and 49 years of age. For each donor, CD4 naive and CD4 memory were each given three plates, CD8 naive was given two plates, and CD8 memory was given one plate. The study deeply sequenced blood TCR repertoires of five healthy adults to estimate repertoire size and the extent of clonotype sharing between individuals. Libraries were prepared and TCR repertoires were sequenced by different laboratories using diverse techniques, in order to increase sequencing depth and limit assay-specific biases. Leukapheresis yielded between about 0.94 and 8.9 billion PBMCs per donor. The study at large found these results: Incomplete sequencing was indicated by rarefaction of sorted-subset datasets, despite the large sequencing depth. Compared with non-shared clonotypes, the clonotypes found in all four sorted-subset donors had higher generation probabilities. Sampling was limited to blood, and TCR repertoires in tissue likely differ from TCR repertoires in blood. Sharing across a handful of donors was observed for approximately 5% of naive CD4, less than 4% of naive CD8, around 2.5% of memory CD4, and about 0.38% of memory CD8 clonotypes. Naive subsets generally had larger estimated clonotype richness than memory subsets. Pairwise subsampling led to the expectation that sequencing depth would affect the degree of clonotype sharing among donors. Because the study included a small number of donors, the genetic and exposure-history diversity represented was limited.

The CDR3 holds 11 amino acids from the cysteine to the phenylalanine. CDR3 DNA is the only sequence kept; it has 33 bases, read in frame from the first base. V is pared back by 3 bases and J by 2 bases, with 2 bases lying between the germline termini. CDR1 and CDR2 are drawn from the germline V gene: SGHRS, YFSETQ. Healthy HIV-negative adults with no recently reported acute infections or vaccinations were included as donors. Every donor was a Caucasian adult residing in Nashville, Tennessee, USA. CD4+ T cells were enriched through magnetic negative selection, after which naive cells were positively selected on CD45RA and the remaining negative fraction served as the memory subset. Blood was obtained by leukapheresis, after which PBMCs were separated by Ficoll-Histopaque density gradient centrifugation and cryopreserved in liquid nitrogen vapor phase. Analytical flow cytometry was used to check the purity and quantity of every magnetically sorted T cell population. Genomic DNA was isolated from each sorted fraction and quantified by UV absorbance on a Nanodrop 2000c.

In the case of this clone: Its binding antigen is unknown. Base-call qualities are not available, and no considerably larger clone is one nucleotide away. The sample has other DNA sequences that encode this CDR3 too.

Using the deep immunoSEQ assay, TCR CDR3 regions were amplified from genomic DNA by multiplex PCR. For each cell subset, the extracted genomic DNA was distributed evenly across all wells of several immunoSEQ 96-well plates, and each plate served as one replicate. For sorted subsets, about 200 ng genomic DNA, equal to 25,000 to 35,000 T cell genomes, was loaded into each replicate PCR. Purified libraries were measured with a Qubit 3.0 fluorometer, size-checked on a Bioanalyzer 2100, and measured again with the KAPA Library Quantification kit. Every immunoSEQ 96-well plate was sequenced on a separate single-read 150-cycle Illumina NextSeq 550 flow cell. Under the source paper's analysis protocol: Because only junctional sequences without quality scores were contained in the immunoSEQ output, filtering matching that applied to full-length reads could not be performed. To assign V/J genes and CDR3, sequences were annotated using PyIR, a Python wrapper for IgBLAST v1.9, with IMGT germline references. Reads with weak V/J assignments (E-value above 1e-6), missing CDR3, stop codons, out-of-frame junctions, or ambiguous translated residues were removed. V3J clonotypes were defined by identical inferred V gene, J gene, and CDR3 amino acid sequence. To compute the percentage overlap between repertoires, the number of shared unique clonotypes was divided by the size of the smaller repertoire. Repertoire richness was assessed with RTK rarefaction, the Chao1 estimator, and Recon v2.1 estimates of unobserved clonotypes. Generation probabilities were computed with OLGA for all TCRbeta clonotypes obtained by the gDNA method from a few donors. TCRdb stores this immuneACCESS table with in-frame sequences only. Part of the clones is absent; in the studies checked, under half of the shortfall reflects unresolved V genes, and no reason is known for the rest. The D gene and trimming were derived from the DNA, and the V and J assignments and clone size from that table. For this sample the table gives about 1.5 million clones, of which around 95% were detected only once. 1.2% of the sample lies in the top ten.

This TCR was recovered from a man between 25 and 39 years old in good health. Specimen: naive CD4+ T cells sorted from blood. Interpreted using the paper, the cell subset or site label stands for: CD45RA+ positively selected. This receptor chain uses TRBV5-1 and TRBJ1-2; no D gene call is confident. In nucleotide form, the sequence is TGCGCCAGCAGCTCGAACTATGGCTACACCTTC. It translates as CASSSNYGYTF.